This T cell receptor beta chain was identified in a study of blood T cells in healthy people across ages. A J-beta primer mix and a sample-barcoded 5' primer were used in a second PCR of roughly 6 to 11 cycles. TCRdb used MiXCR to reprocess the 5' RACE reads, holding one entry per CDR3 protein. The sample consists of about 510,000 distinct CDR3 sequences, about a quarter of them appearing once. This clonotype turned up a few times. Germline V gene lookup returns CDR1 DFQATT and CDR2 SNEGSKA (reference sequence). Trimming pared 3 bases from V and 0 bases from J, leaving 9 bases between. This CDR3 has 14 residues. The same sample was also used in a study of T cells of mothers and their children. That study adds: Regardless of relatedness, pairs show thymic selection shaping TCR recombination output in a similar manner.

The genes are TRBV20-1 and TRBJ1-5; D may be TRBD1 (6 bases). The receptor's source is a boy aged 2 to 9 in good health. Source material: blood. The CDR3 DNA reads TGCAGTGCTAGGAGGGGGAATAGCAATCAGCCCCAGCATTTT. Its translation: CSARRGNSNQPQHF.